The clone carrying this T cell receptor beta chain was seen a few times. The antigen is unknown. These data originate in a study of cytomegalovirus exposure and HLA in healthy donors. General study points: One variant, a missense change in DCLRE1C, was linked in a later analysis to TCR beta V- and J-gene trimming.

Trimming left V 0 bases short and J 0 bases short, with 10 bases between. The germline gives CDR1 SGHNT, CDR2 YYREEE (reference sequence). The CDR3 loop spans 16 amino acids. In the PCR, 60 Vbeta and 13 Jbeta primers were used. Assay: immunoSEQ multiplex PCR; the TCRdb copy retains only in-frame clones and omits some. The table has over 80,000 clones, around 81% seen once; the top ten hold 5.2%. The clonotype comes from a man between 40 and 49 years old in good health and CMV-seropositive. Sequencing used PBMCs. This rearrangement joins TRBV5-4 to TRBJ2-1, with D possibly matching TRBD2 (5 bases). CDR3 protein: CASSLGGASSYNEQFF. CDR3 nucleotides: TGTGCCAGCAGCTTGGGGGGAGCCAGCTCCTACAATGAGCAGTTCTTC.